The clone carrying this T cell receptor (beta chain) was picked up a small number of times. Antigen specificity is unknown. V shed 3 bases and J shed 0 bases, with 8 bases lying between them. Germline values: CDR1 SGHAT, CDR2 FQNNGV. The CDR3 extends over 15 amino acids. The sample is drawn from a study of CD8 T cells in Susac syndrome. The study's findings and limits: The study recognized that its TCR sequencing and HLA analysis covered a relatively small number of individuals.

Sequencing of TCR beta was undertaken in CD8+ and CD4+ T cells derived from blood. TEMRA cells were FACS-enriched, with CD8+ and CD4+ T cells isolated negatively. RNA amounts of about 0.45 to 1 ug underwent reverse transcription with random hexamers. Across 54 Vbeta and 13 Jbeta, TCR beta CDR3 was amplified with immunoSEQ multiplex PCR. TCRdb fed the immunoSEQ multiplex PCR reads into MiXCR, producing one record per CDR3 protein. Of under 350,000 distinct CDR3 sequences listed, roughly 94% are singletons. Sequences were obtained from CD4+ T cells from PBMCs. The chain is built from TRBV11-2 and TRBJ2-2; D might be TRBD2 (5 bases). The source is a human donor with multiple sclerosis. As DNA, the CDR3 is TGTGCCAGCAGCTTCGAGGGAGCGAACACCGGGGAGCTGTTTTTT. Its translation: CASSFEGANTGELFF.